This entry lists 27 T cell receptor beta chains sequenced from one sample in a study of graft-versus-host responses after intestinal transplantation. The repertoire was sequenced with immunoSEQ multiplex PCR; TCRdb's copy has only in-frame clones and lacks some. The profile shows tens of thousands of clones, 94% of them singletons. These receptors have no identified antigens. The sample consisted of unstimulated CD4+ T cells sorted from spleen or lymph node cells, taken before transplant. All receptors derive from a human donor who was the organ donor for an intestinal transplant.

The chain employs TRBV6-4 and TRBJ2-4, with TRBD1 matching 8 bases. Germline loops: CDR1 MRHNA, CDR2 SNTAGT. The CDR3 consists of 16 residues. The ends lost 6 bases at V and 2 bases at J; junction bases unmatched: 9. CDR3 residues: CASSAGTGPTKNIQYF. DNA of the CDR3: TGTGCCAGCAGCGCCGGGACAGGCCCCACCAAAAACATTCAGTACTTC.

The gene calls are TRBV7-9 and TRBJ1-1; D possibly corresponds to TRBD1 (5 bases). Germline V gives CDR1 SEHNR, CDR2 FQNEAQ (reference sequence). The CDR3 runs to 15 residues. Trimming cost V 0 bases and J 3 bases, with 11 bases left between them. CDR3: CASSLAGGNDTEAFF. The DNA of the CDR3 is TGTGCCAGCAGCTTAGCGGGGGGAAACGACACTGAAGCTTTCTTT.

The chain recombines TRBV9 with TRBJ2-7, with a possible D match to TRBD1 (6 bases). CDR3 size: 14 residues. Per the germline V gene, CDR1 is SGDLS and CDR2 is YYNGEE. Between the trimmed V and J ends, which lost 0 bases and 3 bases, there was a span of 10 bases. CDR3 loop: CASSVGRGDYEQYF. For the CDR3, the DNA is TGTGCCAGCAGCGTAGGCAGGGGTGACTACGAGCAGTACTTC.

The rearrangement uses TRBV6-1 and TRBJ1-1; D unresolved. Germline CDR1 and CDR2: MNHNS and SASEGT. This CDR3 has 13 residues. Trimming removed 1 base from V and 4 bases from J, with 7 bases in between. CDR3 amino acids: CASSEGRGTEAFF. For the CDR3, the DNA is TGTGCCAGCAGTGAAGGGCGTGGCACTGAAGCTTTCTTT.

V usage is TRBV19 and J usage is TRBJ1-1; D gene unclear. The germline V gene encodes CDR1 LNHDA and CDR2 SQIVND (reference sequence). Trimming cost V 2 bases and J 1 base, with 5 bases left between them. This CDR3 comprises 13 residues. The CDR3 region is CASSIQANTEAFF. CDR3 DNA sequence: TGTGCCAGTAGTATACAAGCGAACACTGAAGCTTTCTTT.

V is TRBV19 and J is TRBJ1-2; D is unresolved. The CDR3 runs 17 residues. The germline CDR1 and CDR2 sequences are LNHDA and SQIVND (reference sequence). Trimming pared 6 bases from V and 1 base from J, leaving 21 bases between. CDR3 nucleotides: TGTGCCAGTAGGTCGAATCGGGCAGGTTCTTTTAACTATGGCTACACCTTC. This sequence encodes CASRSNRAGSFNYGYTF.

The count of this clone is one. This chain connects TRBV7-2 to TRBJ2-7; 7 bases fit TRBD1. Germline V gene sequence: CDR1 SGHTA, CDR2 FQGNSA. CDR3 length: 15 residues. Trimming removed 5 bases from V and 5 bases from J; junction bases left unmatched: 12. The CDR3 nucleotides are TGTGCCAGCAGCCCGGACAGGTGGGACGGCGACGAGCAGTACTTC. It specifies CASSPDRWDGDEQYF. The full variable domain, in which reference TRBV7-2 and TRBJ2-7 provide the parts outside the CDR3, is GAGVSQSPSNKVTEKGKDVELRCDPISGHTALYWYRQSLGQGLEFLIYFQGNSAPDKSGLPSDRFSAERTGGSVSTLTIQRTQQEDSAVYLCASSPDRWDGDEQYFGPGTRLTVT.

V gene TRBV28 combines with J gene TRBJ1-3, with 9 positions matching TRBD1. CDR1 and CDR2 (germline): MDHEN, SYDVKM. This CDR3 is built from 13 residues. The J segment lost 3 bases and the V segment lost 9 bases, leaving 3 bases of the junction unmatched. CDR3 nucleotides: TGTGCCAGTTTGACAGGGGGTGGAAACACCATATATTTT. Translated, it gives CASLTGGGNTIYF.

This clone was seen a single time. This chain uses TRBV28 with TRBJ1-1; D is unresolved. V was clipped by 7 bases and J by 5 bases, with 14 bases between them. The CDR3 length is 13 residues. Germline lookup yields CDR1 MDHEN and CDR2 SYDVKM. The CDR3 DNA is TGTGCCAGCATAAACTACCGCGGAACTGAAGCTTTCTTT. Translated: CASINYRGTEAFF.

The chain has TRBV9 and TRBJ1-1; TRBD1 matches at 8 bases. The J segment lost 4 bases and the V segment lost 3 bases, leaving 5 bases of the junction unmatched. This CDR3 has 14 amino acids. Germline CDR1 SGDLS, CDR2 YYNGEE. The CDR3, as DNA: TGTGCCAGCAGCGCAGGGGGCCAAAGCACTGAAGCTTTCTTT. Translation gives CASSAGGQSTEAFF.

This clone is a singleton in its sample. This chain links TRBV7-9 with TRBJ1-2; TRBD1 is a possible D gene (6 bases). V shed 5 bases and J shed 4 bases, with 11 bases lying between them. The V gene's germline CDR1 is SEHNR and CDR2 FQNEAQ (reference sequence). The CDR3 spans 13 residues. CDR3 DNA sequence: TGTGCCAGCAGCCCGGACAGATTCTATGGCTACACCTTC. It translates to CASSPDRFYGYTF.

The chain combines TRBV9 with TRBJ2-2; possible D gene TRBD1, 6 bases. The ends were cut back, 0 bases at V and 7 bases at J, with 13 bases in the middle. The length of the CDR3 is 15 residues. Germline CDR1 SGDLS, CDR2 YYNGEE. The CDR3 DNA reads TGTGCCAGCAGCGTAGAGGCAGGGGCAGTCGGGGAGCTGTTTTTT. This codes for CASSVEAGAVGELFF.

The rearrangement joins TRBV15 to TRBJ1-3, with TRBD1 matching over 7 bases. V was clipped by 0 bases and J by 2 bases; unmatched bases: 7. The V gene's germline CDR1 is LNHNV and CDR2 YYDKDF (reference sequence). The CDR3 is made up of 17 amino acids. Here the CDR3 reads CATSRDEGRGTGNTIYF. The CDR3 nucleotides read TGTGCCACCAGCAGAGATGAGGGCAGGGGGACTGGAAACACCATATATTTT.

This clone was recorded once. Compared with germline, one end of the junction differs, possibly owing to a read error. This chain uses TRBV7-7 with TRBJ2-7; 8 bases are a match to TRBD1. Per the germline V gene, CDR1 is SSHAT and CDR2 is FNYEAQ (reference sequence). The CDR3 has 13 amino acids. CDR3 loop: CASSQDREGEQYF. In nucleotides, the CDR3 is TGTGCTAGCAGCCAGGACAGGGAAGGCGAGCAGTACTTC.

CDR3 coding DNA: TGTGCCAGGGGACAGGGAGATTCACCCCTCCACTTT. Its translation is CARGQGDSPLHF. This chain links TRBV2 with TRBJ1-6; 9 bases are a match to TRBD1. Unmatched junction bases numbered 2, after V lost 9 bases and J lost 8 bases. The CDR3 totals 12 residues. Germline CDR1 and CDR2: SNHLY and FYNNEI.

V gene TRBV5-1 combines with J gene TRBJ2-1, with D perhaps being TRBD1 or TRBD2 (6 bases each). Trimming removed 2 bases at V and 0 bases at J, with 12 bases between. The CDR3 loop spans 16 amino acids. CDR1 is SGHRS and CDR2 is YFSETQ in the germline V gene. The CDR3 sequence is CASSLRGDHSYNEQFF. For the CDR3, the DNA is TGCGCCAGCAGCTTAAGGGGGGACCACTCCTACAATGAGCAGTTCTTC.

This chain connects TRBV6-5 to TRBJ2-4; 8 bases are shared with TRBD1. The V gene's germline CDR1 is MNHEY and CDR2 SVGAGI. The CDR3 extends over 15 amino acids. V was pared by 7 bases and J by 4 bases, with 9 bases of the junction left unmatched. This CDR3 reads CASINRGKQKNIQYF. CDR3 DNA sequence: TGTGCCAGCATAAACAGGGGGAAACAGAAAAACATTCAGTACTTC.

The chain employs TRBV19 and TRBJ2-7, with 8 bases that match TRBD1. This CDR3 comprises 14 residues. Germline values: CDR1 LNHDA, CDR2 SQIVND (reference sequence). V lost 7 bases, J lost 3 bases, and 8 bases stayed unmatched. This chain's CDR3 is CASKPTGDLYEQYF. The DNA of the CDR3 is TGTGCCAGTAAACCGACAGGGGATCTCTACGAGCAGTACTTC.

This clone was recorded only once. The chain carries TRBV7-3 and TRBJ2-3; D possibly corresponds to TRBD1 (6 bases). The CDR3 totals 16 residues. Germline values: CDR1 SGHTA, CDR2 FQGTGA. Trimming cost V 1 base and J 0 bases, with 11 bases left between them. In DNA, the CDR3 is TGTGCCAGCAGCTTAATTGGGGGCGGCAGCACAGATACGCAGTATTTT. This translates into CASSLIGGGSTDTQYF.

The chain combines TRBV4-2 with TRBJ1-5; no definite D call. With 0 bases removed from V and 1 base from J, the gap between germline ends came to 13 bases. CDR1 LGHNA and CDR2 YNFKEQ come from the germline V gene. This CDR3 region has 17 residues. DNA of the CDR3: TGTGCCAGCAGCCAAGAGGTGTTGATTTACAGCAATCAGCCCCAGCATTTT. It translates to CASSQEVLIYSNQPQHF.

This chain connects TRBV6-1 to TRBJ2-1, with 13 positions matching TRBD2. Trimming at V came to 6 bases and at J to 5 bases, leaving 4 bases not matched to a gene. The CDR3 contains 15 residues. Per the germline V gene, CDR1 is MNHNS and CDR2 is SASEGT. The CDR3 region is CASRSLAGGNNEQFF. CDR3 coding DNA: TGTGCCAGCAGGTCACTAGCGGGGGGGAACAATGAGCAGTTCTTC.

The sample holds one count of this clone. The junction and the germline gene differ at one end; a read error may be behind it. V is TRBV27 and J is TRBJ1-2; no definite D call. CDR1 and CDR2 from the germline V gene are MNHEY and SMNVEV (reference sequence). The CDR3 spans 14 residues. The CDR3 DNA follows: TGTGCCAGCAGCTTTATGGGGAGGAACTACGGCTACACCTTC. Its translation: CASSFMGRNYGYTF.

This chain uses TRBV19 with TRBJ2-1; 7 bases align to TRBD2. The J segment lost 5 bases and the V segment lost 5 bases, leaving 12 bases of the junction unmatched. The CDR3 has 16 amino acids. Germline V lookup: CDR1 LNHDA, CDR2 SQIVND (reference sequence). The CDR3 spells CASSPAGRGGNNEQFF. The CDR3 DNA sequence: TGTGCCAGTAGTCCCGCAGGGCGGGGAGGGAACAATGAGCAGTTCTTC.

In this sample, this clone turned up a few times. The rearrangement links TRBV28 to TRBJ1-6; D is possibly TRBD1 (5 bases). This CDR3 is built from 15 residues. With 5 bases removed from V and 7 bases from J, the gap between germline ends came to 15 bases. Looked up from germline, CDR1 is MDHEN and CDR2 is SYDVKM. The CDR3 loop reads CASSPTRDGNSPLHF. In DNA, the CDR3 is TGTGCCAGCAGTCCGACCCGGGACGGGAATTCACCCCTCCACTTT.

Only a few counts were recorded for this clone. The chain uses TRBV4-1 and TRBJ1-6; no reliable D call. Trimming removed 0 bases at V and 7 bases at J, with 16 bases between. This CDR3 is 17 amino acids long. Germline CDR1 reads MGHRA; CDR2 reads YSYEKL. The DNA for the CDR3 is TGCGCCAGCAGCCAAGATTGGCTGGCAGATCCCAATTCACCCCTCCACTTT. This translates into CASSQDWLADPNSPLHF.

This chain joins TRBV19 and TRBJ2-2; TRBD1 agrees at 9 bases. V was clipped by 6 bases and J by 3 bases; unmatched bases: 5. CDR3 length: 15 amino acids. Germline-derived CDR1 and CDR2 are LNHDA and SQIVND (reference sequence). CDR3 sequence (DNA): TGTGCCAGTAGAAGGGACAGGGTTTACACCGGGGAGCTGTTTTTT. As protein: CASRRDRVYTGELFF.

This chain links TRBV28 with TRBJ2-7; 9 bases are a match to TRBD1. This CDR3 comprises 14 residues. CDR1 is MDHEN and CDR2 is SYDVKM in the germline V gene. J was trimmed by 1 base and V by 6 bases; bases with no gene match: 4. In nucleotides, the CDR3 is TGTGCCAGCAGGTTGACAGGGGGTTCCTACGAGCAGTACTTC. It translates to CASRLTGGSYEQYF.